The sample holds a few counts of the clone carrying this T cell receptor beta chain. Per the study methods: Reference gene primer amplification gave nucleated cell count estimates. Sequenced by immunoSEQ multiplex PCR; TCRdb stores in-frame clones only, minus some. The DNA gave D and trimming, while V, J and clone size come from that table. The repertoire includes around 300,000 clones, around 82% of them detected once, and just under 3% sits in the top ten. The entry originates in a study of blood T cell repertoires in COVID-19. The wider study: Sample material is recorded as cDNA or gDNA derived from T cells, B-cell-depleted T cells, or PBMCs.

From germline, CDR1 is SGHTA and CDR2 FQGNSA. Trimming removed 1 base at V and 1 base at J, with 10 bases between. The CDR3 covers 15 residues. The clonotype was recovered from a man aged 25 to 40 with active or convalescent COVID-19. This chain connects TRBV7-2 to TRBJ1-1; weak D call: TRBD1 (5 bases). Sequenced sample: peripheral blood. CDR3: CASSLEQVPNTEAFF. The DNA of the CDR3 is TGTGCCAGCAGCTTAGAACAGGTGCCGAACACTGAAGCTTTCTTT.